These 18 T cell receptor beta chains share one sample of origin, sequenced in a study of blood T cell repertoires in COVID-19. Clones were read by immunoSEQ multiplex PCR, and TCRdb kept only the in-frame ones, dropping some. The data hold approximately 120,000 clones, with roughly 79% observed a single time. The specimen sequenced was peripheral blood. These receptors all stem from a human donor in a cohort sampled during active COVID-19.

The chain combines TRBV7-7 with TRBJ1-5; 7 bases line up with TRBD1. The CDR3 length is 17 residues. The germline gives CDR1 SSHAT, CDR2 FNYEAQ (reference sequence). The junction had 10 bases not matched to a gene; V was cut back by 5 bases and J by 0 bases. The CDR3 loop reads CASSPDTGQNSNQPQHF. DNA of the CDR3: TGTGCCAGCAGCCCAGACACGGGACAGAATAGCAATCAGCCCCAGCATTTT. Together with reference TRBV7-7 and TRBJ1-5, the CDR3 gives the full variable domain: GAGVSQSPRYKVTKRGQDVTLRCDPISSHATLYWYQQALGQGPEFLTYFNYEAQPDKSGLPSDRFSAERPEGSISTLTIQRTEQRDSAMYRCASSPDTGQNSNQPQHFGDGTRLSIL.

V is TRBV21-1 and J is TRBJ2-1; TRBD2, the D gene given by the table, was not confirmed from the DNA. TRBV21-1 is classified as a pseudogene. The length of the CDR3 is 14 residues. CDR3 nucleotide sequence: TGTGCCAGCAGCAAGTGTCCGGGGTACAATGAGCAGTTCTTC. This gives the protein CASSKCPGYNEQFF.

J is TRBJ2-5 and V is TRBV5-6; 7 nucleotides agree with TRBD1. Unmatched junction bases numbered 6, after V lost 5 bases and J lost 5 bases. CDR3 length equals 13 residues. Germline V gene lookup returns CDR1 SGHDT and CDR2 YYEEEE. The CDR3 is CASRAQGYETQYF. The CDR3, as DNA: TGTGCCAGCAGAGCACAGGGGTACGAGACCCAGTACTTC. Full variable domain (rest looked up from reference TRBV5-6 and TRBJ2-5): DAGVTQSPTHLIKTRGQQVTLRCSPKSGHDTVSWYQQALGQGPQFIFQYYEEEERQRGNFPDRFSGHQFPNYSSELNVNALLLGDSALYLCASRAQGYETQYFGPGTRLLVL.

This clone was seen a few times. This CDR3 reads CASSQRDRGRIEKLFF. The CDR3 DNA reads TGTGCCAGCAGCCAAAGGGACAGGGGGCGGATTGAAAAACTGTTTTTT. The chain recombines TRBV3-1 (or the pseudogene TRBV3-2) with TRBJ1-4; TRBD1 aligns across 12 bases. V lost 2 bases to trimming and J lost 7 bases; unmatched junction nucleotides: 5. CDR3 length: 16 amino acids. CDR1 LGHDT and CDR2 YNNKEL come from the germline V gene (reference sequence).

In its sample, this clone was seen once. V and J are TRBV5-1 and TRBJ1-1, with D maybe TRBD1 (6 bases). V lost 1 base and J 0 bases, leaving 16 bases between the germline ends. The CDR3 covers 17 residues. Germline CDR1 reads SGHRS; CDR2 reads YFSETQ. CDR3 amino acids: CASSLRWGPSMNTEAFF. The DNA for the CDR3 is TGCGCCAGCAGCTTGCGATGGGGGCCCTCCATGAACACTGAAGCTTTCTTT.

This clone was counted only a few times. V and J are TRBV2 and TRBJ2-1; 8 bases are shared with TRBD1. The CDR3 extends over 14 amino acids. Trimming cost V 5 bases and J 5 bases; bases outside gene matches: 5. The germline CDR1 and CDR2 sequences are SNHLY and FYNNEI. The CDR3 loop is CASSSRTGNNEQFF. The CDR3 DNA is TGTGCCAGCAGTTCTAGGACAGGGAACAATGAGCAGTTCTTC.

The chain employs TRBV12-3 or TRBV12-4 and TRBJ1-5; D is undetermined. Trimming took 6 bases from V and 7 from J, leaving 13 bases between them. The CDR3 is made up of 13 amino acids. The chain's CDR3 is CASSFTHLQPQHF. The CDR3 DNA follows: TGTGCCAGCAGCTTCACTCATCTACAGCCCCAGCATTTT.

Only one count was recorded for this clone. Written as DNA, the CDR3 is TGTGCCAGCAGCTTAGTATCAGGCTGGGTGGGCACTGAAGCTTTCTTT. It codes for CASSLVSGWVGTEAFF. This chain joins TRBV7-8 and TRBJ1-1; D is unclear. Germline assignment: CDR1 SGHVS and CDR2 FQNEAQ. V lost 1 base to trimming and J lost 4 bases, with 16 bases between them. The CDR3 covers 16 residues. The full variable domain, with the rest looked up from reference TRBV7-8 and TRBJ1-1, is GAGVSQSPRYKVAKRGQDVALRCDPISGHVSLFWYQQALGQGPEFLTYFQNEAQLDKSGLPSDRFFAERPEGSVSTLKIQRTQQEDSAVYLCASSLVSGWVGTEAFFGQGTRLTVV.

The rearrangement joins TRBV27 to TRBJ2-1; 8 bases line up with TRBD2. J was trimmed by 8 bases and V by 3 bases; bases with no gene match: 9. CDR3 length equals 15 residues. Looked up from germline, CDR1 is MNHEY and CDR2 is SMNVEV (reference sequence). The CDR3 DNA is TGTGCCAGCAGTTTTGAGCGGGGGCCGCGCCATGAGCAGTTCTTC. Its protein is CASSFERGPRHEQFF.

The genes are TRBV10-3 and TRBJ2-5; tentative D call: TRBD2 (7 bases). Germline V CDR1 and CDR2: ENHRY, SYGVKD. CDR3 length equals 13 residues. V was cut by 5 bases and J by 4 bases, with 11 bases left in between. The CDR3 DNA sequence: TGTGCCATCAGTAGGGGGGGGCCAGAGACCCAGTACTTC. The encoded protein is CAISRGGPETQYF.

In its sample, this clone was seen once. This chain uses TRBV6-5 with TRBJ2-7; TRBD2 matches at 7 bases. V shed 2 bases and J 3 bases; nucleotides not matched to a gene: 4. Germline CDR1 reads MNHEY; CDR2 reads SVGAGI. CDR3 size: 14 residues. The chain's CDR3 is CASSYGGTNYEQYF. DNA of the CDR3: TGTGCCAGCAGTTACGGCGGGACTAACTACGAGCAGTACTTC.

The rearrangement joins TRBV9 to TRBJ2-2, with D tentatively TRBD1 (6 bases). Trimming shortened V by 1 base and J by 1 base, and 11 bases separated the two germline ends. From germline, CDR1 is SGDLS and CDR2 YYNGEE. This CDR3 has 16 residues. CDR3 nucleotides: TGTGCCAGCAGCGTACAGGGGACAAGGAACACCGGGGAGCTGTTTTTT. Encoded protein: CASSVQGTRNTGELFF.

This clone was seen just once. The chain has TRBV18 and TRBJ2-1, with D tentatively TRBD1 (5 bases). This CDR3 is built from 15 residues. Germline lookup yields CDR1 KGHSH and CDR2 LQKENI. V gave up 3 bases and J gave up 6 bases, with 15 bases separating them. The CDR3 sequence: CASSPAGREGNEQFF. CDR3 DNA: TGTGCCAGCTCACCCGCAGGGCGAGAAGGCAATGAGCAGTTCTTC.

This clone appeared a few times. The rearrangement uses TRBV24-1 and TRBJ1-5; D gene ambiguous. The CDR3 runs 13 residues. V was clipped by 7 bases and J by 5 bases, with 11 bases between them. Germline CDR1 reads KGHDR; CDR2 reads SFDVKD. CDR3 coding DNA: TGTGCCACCAGCTCGACGGAGGATCAGCCCCAGCATTTT. Translating gives CATSSTEDQPQHF.

This clone came up once. The rearrangement links TRBV29-1 to TRBJ2-1; 7 positions agree with TRBD1. The CDR3 totals 13 residues. The V gene end was trimmed by 4 bases and the J gene end by 3 bases; junction bases not matched to a gene: 3. The germline gives CDR1 SQVTM, CDR2 ANQGSEA. This chain's CDR3 is CSVGDSYYNEQFF. The CDR3 DNA is TGCAGCGTTGGGGACAGTTACTACAATGAGCAGTTCTTC.

The rearrangement joins TRBV7-6 to TRBJ2-7; 10 bases fit TRBD1. The CDR3 sequence is 15 residues long. Germline lookup yields CDR1 SGHVS and CDR2 FNYEAQ. Trimming at V came to 3 bases and at J to 5 bases, leaving 7 bases not matched to a gene. The CDR3 sequence: CASSLATGGYNEQYF. As DNA, the CDR3 is TGTGCCAGCAGCTTGGCGACAGGGGGCTACAACGAGCAGTACTTC.

The chain couples TRBV7-9 to TRBJ2-2, with D perhaps TRBD2 (5 bases). Trimming stripped 7 bases from V and 7 bases from J, with 16 bases between. The germline V gene has CDR1 SEHNR and CDR2 FQNEAQ (reference sequence). This CDR3 is 14 amino acids long. CDR3 in amino acids: CASKRGGSDGELFF. As DNA, the CDR3 is TGTGCCAGCAAACGAGGAGGCAGCGACGGGGAGCTGTTTTTT.

J is TRBJ2-5 and V is TRBV29-1, with D possibly matching TRBD1 (6 bases). The CDR3 runs to 13 residues. The V and J ends lost 3 bases and 4 bases respectively, with 12 bases between them. CDR1 and CDR2 from the germline V gene are SQVTM and ANQGSEA. The CDR3 loop is CSVDILGGETQYF. CDR3 nucleotides: TGCAGCGTTGATATTTTAGGGGGAGAGACCCAGTACTTC.